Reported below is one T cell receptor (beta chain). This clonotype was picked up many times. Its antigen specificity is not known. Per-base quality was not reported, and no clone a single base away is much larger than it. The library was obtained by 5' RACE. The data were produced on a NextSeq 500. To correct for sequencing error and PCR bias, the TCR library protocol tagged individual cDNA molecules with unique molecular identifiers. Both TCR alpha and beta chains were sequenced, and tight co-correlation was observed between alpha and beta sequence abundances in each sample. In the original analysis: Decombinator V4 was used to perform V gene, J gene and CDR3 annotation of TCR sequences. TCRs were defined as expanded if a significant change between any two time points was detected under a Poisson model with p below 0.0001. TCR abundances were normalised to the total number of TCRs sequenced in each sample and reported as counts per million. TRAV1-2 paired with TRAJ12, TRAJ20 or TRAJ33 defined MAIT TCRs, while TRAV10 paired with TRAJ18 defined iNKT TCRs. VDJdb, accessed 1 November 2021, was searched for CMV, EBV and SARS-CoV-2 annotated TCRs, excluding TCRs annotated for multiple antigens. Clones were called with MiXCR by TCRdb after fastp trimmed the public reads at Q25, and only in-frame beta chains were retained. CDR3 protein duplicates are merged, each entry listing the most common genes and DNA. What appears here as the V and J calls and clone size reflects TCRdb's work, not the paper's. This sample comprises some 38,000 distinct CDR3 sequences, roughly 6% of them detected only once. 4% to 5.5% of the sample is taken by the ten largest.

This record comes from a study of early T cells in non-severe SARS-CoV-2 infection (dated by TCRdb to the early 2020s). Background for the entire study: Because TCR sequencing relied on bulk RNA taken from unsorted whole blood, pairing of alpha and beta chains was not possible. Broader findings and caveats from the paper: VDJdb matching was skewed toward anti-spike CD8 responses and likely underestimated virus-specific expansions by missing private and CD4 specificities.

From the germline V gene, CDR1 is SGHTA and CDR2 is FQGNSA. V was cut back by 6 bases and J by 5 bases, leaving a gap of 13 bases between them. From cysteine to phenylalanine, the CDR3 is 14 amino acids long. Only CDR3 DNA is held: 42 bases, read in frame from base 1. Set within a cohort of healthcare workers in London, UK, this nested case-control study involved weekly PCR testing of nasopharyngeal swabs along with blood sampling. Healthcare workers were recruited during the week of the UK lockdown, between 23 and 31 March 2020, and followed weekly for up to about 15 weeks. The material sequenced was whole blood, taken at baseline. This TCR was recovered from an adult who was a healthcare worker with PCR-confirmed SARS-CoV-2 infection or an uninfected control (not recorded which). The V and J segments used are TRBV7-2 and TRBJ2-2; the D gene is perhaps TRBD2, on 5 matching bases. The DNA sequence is TGTGCCAGCAGTCCACAACCGGGGACCGGGGAGCTGTTTTTT. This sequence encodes CASSPQPGTGELFF.